This entry concerns a single T cell receptor (beta chain). This sample stems from a study of beta chain features in type 1 diabetes. The authors reverse transcribed all of the isolated RNA, so sequencing captured expressed TCRB transcripts. Assay used: immunoSEQ multiplex PCR; TCRdb lists only in-frame clones, some missing. The sample has approximately 90,000 clones, roughly a third seen once; the top ten hold about 0.42%. This sequence was found in a woman under 30 in good health. Sequences were obtained from stem cell memory CD4+ T cells from blood.

CDR3 sequence reads: CASSGWTGTPYGYTF. DNA of the CDR3: TGTGCCAGCAGCGGCTGGACAGGGACACCGTATGGCTACACCTTC. This chain links TRBV7-2 with TRBJ1-2; TRBD1 aligns across 8 bases. The germline CDR1 and CDR2 sequences are SGHTA and FQGNSA. V shed 5 bases and J 5 bases; nucleotides not matched to a gene: 10. The CDR3 is 15 amino acids.